This TCR beta chain originates from a study of blood T cell repertoires in COVID-19 (dated by TCRdb to about 2020). Regarding the research as a whole: Samples covering the acute and convalescent phases of COVID-19 were provided by collaborators in the United States, Italy and Spain. The repertoires were released in a freely available public database intended as a resource for research on the immune response to SARS-CoV-2. The samples were drawn from two sources: the first 160 participants of the ongoing ImmuneRACE study, and 1,000 to 1,500 subjects contributed by 6 global collaborators. Where HLA class I and class II types were available, the types were taken from metadata supplied by the sample provider, not from assay-based typing. The material from the prospective study consisted of cDNA or gDNA derived from T cells, B-cell-depleted T cells, or PBMCs. The sample metadata nearly always contained a de-identified subject ID, COVID-19 status, age in years and sex. The dataset comprised deeply sampled blood TCRbeta repertoires from subjects exposed to, actively infected with, or recovered from COVID-19.

Study-level results and caveats: The amount of clinical and demographic metadata varied by source and participant and was provided uncurated.

TCRbeta CDR3 regions were amplified from genomic DNA by means of the immunoSEQ Assay, a bias-controlled multiplex PCR. The paper's processing steps were these. The number of nucleated cells in each sample was estimated by amplification of reference gene primers within the assay. To quantify the absolute abundance of each unique TCRbeta CDR3 rearrangement, sequence reads were collapsed and filtered. For each sample, productive Simpson clonality was calculated as the square root of Simpson's diversity index over productive rearrangements. The table was pulled from immuneACCESS by TCRdb, which kept in-frame rearrangements only. Such tables lose some clones; where checked, under half of the loss comes from unresolved V genes, and the rest has no known cause. V and J calls and clone size are given by that table; D and trimming were obtained from the DNA. The sample table holds 250,000 to 300,000 clones, of which roughly 91% were seen once. The top ten clones comprise about 2.3% of the sample.

Participants in the prospective study were enrolled through a virtual design, were aged about 18 to 100 years, and lived in 24 United States geographic areas. Cohort assignment in the prospective study relied on participant-reported clinical history from a screening survey and a study questionnaire. Mobile phlebotomists in the prospective study collected whole blood, serum and a nasopharyngeal or oropharyngeal swab from every participant. Participants in the prospective study had the option to provide additional blood draws and questionnaires over an approximately 2-month period. Blood samples from the prospective study were shipped frozen or at room temperature prior to DNA extraction. CDR1 and CDR2 are drawn from the germline V gene: SGHRS, YFSETQ. The CDR3 holds 14 amino acids from the cysteine to the phenylalanine. Of all the DNA, just the CDR3 is kept, 42 bases in frame from base 1. V is clipped by 0 bases and J by 1 base, and the sequence between their germline boundaries is 7 bases long.

A remark on this clone: Its cognate antigen has yet to be identified. No quality values exist for individual bases; no much larger clone is one base distant. The same CDR3 arises from other DNA sequences in this sample as well.

Recombination joined TRBV5-1 with TRBJ1-1, and TRBD1 may be the D gene, going by 5 matching bases. What was sequenced was PBMCs or T cells enriched from blood (not recorded which). This clonotype was obtained from a woman aged 40 to 49 with acute COVID-19. CDR3 protein: CASSLAGQNTEAFF. In nucleotides, the sequence is TGCGCCAGCAGCTTGGCCGGACAGAACACTGAAGCTTTCTTT.